This is a list of T cell receptor beta chains from one sample in a study of shared clonotypes between healthy human individuals. Some clones are missing from TCRdb's copy, which holds only in-frame ones; the method was immunoSEQ multiplex PCR. Counted here are some 2,100,000 clones, about 92% occurring once; the ten biggest clones make up roughly 1.7%. Sequencing input: naive CD8+ T cells from PBMCs. The receptors stem from a man younger than 30 in good health. Some clones in this sample may be carry-over from other donors' samples. Each CDR3 is given with its conserved first and last residue. The D gene is left open where the match is weak. Only some rows state a clone size, as once, few, many or a class for expanded clones.

abundance	d_gene	v_gene	j_gene	CDR3nt	CDR3aa
-	-	TRBV4-1	TRBJ1-1	TGCGCCAGCAGCCCGATAATATTACAGGGAACAATGAACACTGAAGCTTTCTTT	CASSPIILQGTMNTEAFF
-	TRBD1	TRBV29-1	TRBJ1-1	TGCAGCGTTGAAGTACCGTTACAGGGGATAATGAACACTGAAGCTTTCTTT	CSVEVPLQGIMNTEAFF
-	TRBD2	TRBV6-6	TRBJ2-5	TGTGCCAGCAGTTTAGCGGGATCCCAAGAGACCCAGTACTTC	CASSLAGSQETQYF
-	-	TRBV9	TRBJ2-2	TGTGCCAGCAGCCCCCCCGCCCGCACCGGGGAGCTGTTTTTT	CASSPPARTGELFF
-	TRBD2	TRBV7-9	TRBJ2-7	TGTGCCAGCAGCTTTAGCGGGAGCTACGAGCAGTACTTC	CASSFSGSYEQYF
-	-	TRBV5-4	TRBJ2-7	TGTGCCAGCAGCTTTGATGGAGGAGACTACGAGCAGTACTTC	CASSFDGGDYEQYF
-	-	TRBV11-3	TRBJ2-1	TGTGCCAGCAGCCCATCGTTCGGGGATGAGCAGTTCTTC	CASSPSFGDEQFF
-	TRBD1	TRBV10-3	TRBJ2-7	TGTGCCATCAGTGAGGGACAGGGGGCGAACGAGCAGTACTTC	CAISEGQGANEQYF
-	TRBD1	TRBV19	TRBJ2-7	TGTGCCAGTAGCAGGATCCGGGACAGGCCTCTCGAGCAGTACTTC	CASSRIRDRPLEQYF
-	-	TRBV7-2	TRBJ1-1	TGTGCCAGCAGCTTGTTTTCCGGGATCGACACTGAAGCTTTCTTT	CASSLFSGIDTEAFF
-	TRBD2	TRBV27	TRBJ2-1	TGTGCCAGCAGGCCGACAAAAAGCGGGAGGGACTCCTACAATGAGCAGTTCTTC	CASRPTKSGRDSYNEQFF
-	-	TRBV2	TRBJ1-5	TGTGCCACCGAAGCTTTGGGGGGTGGCCAGCCCCAGCATTTT	CATEALGGGQPQHF
-	-	TRBV29-1	TRBJ1-2	TGCAGCGTTATGGGCGGACATGGCTACACCTTC	CSVMGGHGYTF
-	-	TRBV9	TRBJ1-3	TGTGCCAGCAGCGTACAGGGAGCTGGAAACACCATATATTTT	CASSVQGAGNTIYF
-	-	TRBV14	TRBJ2-3	TGTGCCAGCAGCCAAGACCCCGGGACGGCACGCACAGATACGCAGTATTTT	CASSQDPGTARTDTQYF
once	-	TRBV6-5	TRBJ1-1	TGTGCCAGCAGTTCCCCGGGGGGGGGCGGCACTGAAGCTTTCTTT	CASSSPGGGGTEAFF
-	-	TRBV19	TRBJ1-2	TGTGCCAGTAGTCCACCCTGGGGGGGGCTTCTTGGCTACACCTTC	CASSPPWGGLLGYTF
-	-	TRBV11-2	TRBJ2-7	TGTGCCAGCAGCTTGGTCTCCTACGGATCCTACGAGCAGTACTTC	CASSLVSYGSYEQYF
once	-	TRBV7-6	TRBJ2-6	TGTGCCAGCAGCTTAATCTCTCAGGTTGGGGCCAACGTCCTGACTTTC	CASSLISQVGANVLTF
-	TRBD1	TRBV29-1	TRBJ1-5	TGCAGCGTTGCGACAGGGAATAATCAGCCCCAGCATTTT	CSVATGNNQPQHF
-	-	TRBV30	TRBJ1-4	TGTGCCTGGAGTGGGTGGGGTAGTAAGGAAAAACTGTTTTTT	CAWSGWGSKEKLFF
few	-	TRBV28	TRBJ1-1	TGTGCCAGCAGCCCACGTTCTAGTACCGGTGAAGCTTTCTTT	CASSPRSSTGEAFF
few	-	TRBV9	TRBJ2-1	TGTGCCAGCAGCGTAGAGAATGAGCAGTTCTTC	CASSVENEQFF
-	-	TRBV7-9	TRBJ1-5	TGTGCCAGCAGCCTGGGAGGGGGATACAATCAGCCCCAGCATTTT	CASSLGGGYNQPQHF
few	-	TRBV12-5	TRBJ1-5	TGTGCTAGTGGCGTAGGGGGCAATCAGCCCCAGCATTTT	CASGVGGNQPQHF
once	TRBD2	TRBV9	TRBJ2-3	TGTGCCAGCAGCGTAACCCCCAGACTAGCGGGAGGGCCCGATACGCAGTATTTT	CASSVTPRLAGGPDTQYF
-	-	TRBV10-1	TRBJ1-1	TGCGCCAGCAGTGCCGGGAGAAACACTGAAGCTTTCTTT	CASSAGRNTEAFF
-	-	TRBV7-9	TRBJ1-1	TGTGCCAGCAGCTCTGTTACCAACACTGAAGCTTTCTTT	CASSSVTNTEAFF
-	-	TRBV6-1	TRBJ2-5	TGTGCCAGCAGCGGCCTCGGACAGCAAGAGACCCAGTACTTC	CASSGLGQQETQYF
-	-	TRBV11-1	TRBJ2-7	TGTGCCAGCAGCCAATTGGGGGGATACGAGCAGTACTTC	CASSQLGGYEQYF
-	TRBD2	TRBV4-3	TRBJ2-1	TGCGCCAGCAGCCATAATAGCGGGAGGGCCGGACCGGGCAATGAGCAGTTCTTC	CASSHNSGRAGPGNEQFF
-	-	TRBV2	TRBJ1-5	TGTGCCAGCAGTTTGCTAGGTAGCAATCAGCCCCAGCATTTT	CASSLLGSNQPQHF
-	-	TRBV13	TRBJ1-4	TGTGCCAGCAGATTAAGACCGGCGTCGGCCATTGAGGGAAAACTGTTTTTT	CASRLRPASAIEGKLFF
-	TRBD1	TRBV12-5	TRBJ1-1	TGTGCTAGTGGTTTGGCGGGTCCACAGGGGGCGTTGTACACTGAAGCTTTCTTT	CASGLAGPQGALYTEAFF
-	-	TRBV7-8	TRBJ2-7	TGTGCCAGCAGCCGCGGGACATACGAGCAGTACTTC	CASSRGTYEQYF
once	-	TRBV5-6	TRBJ2-1	TGTGCCAGCAGCTTGGCAGGGAGCTACAATGAGCAGTTCTTC	CASSLAGSYNEQFF
-	-	TRBV7-2	TRBJ1-5	TGTGCCAGCAGCGCAGCCGGGACAAGACTCAATCAGCCCCAGCATTTT	CASSAAGTRLNQPQHF
-	TRBD1	TRBV7-9	TRBJ1-3	TGTGCCAGCAGCTTGGAGGGGGCGTTTGGAAACACCATATATTTT	CASSLEGAFGNTIYF
-	TRBD2	TRBV5-6	TRBJ2-3	TGTGCCAGCAGCTCACAGACTAGCGGGCATGAAGATACGCAGTATTTT	CASSSQTSGHEDTQYF
-	TRBD2	TRBV27	TRBJ2-7	TGTGCCAGCAGTCCGCGGACTAGCGGGGTTAAAAGAAACGAGCAGTACTTC	CASSPRTSGVKRNEQYF
-	-	TRBV29-1	TRBJ1-2	TGCAGCGGCCAAACAGGACCAGCTAACTATGGCTACACCTTC	CSGQTGPANYGYTF
-	TRBD1	TRBV5-4	TRBJ2-3	TGTGCCAGCAGCTTGGTTCCGGGACAGGTAGAATATACGCAGTATTTT	CASSLVPGQVEYTQYF
-	-	TRBV5-6	TRBJ2-1	TGTGCCAGCAGCTTGGTCACCAATGAGCAGTTCTTC	CASSLVTNEQFF
-	-	TRBV27	TRBJ1-2	TGTGCCAGCAGACCTACAGGGACACCTAACTATGGCTACACCTTC	CASRPTGTPNYGYTF
-	-	TRBV9	TRBJ1-4	TGTGCCAGCAGCGTATTCTCAGGAGATGAAAAACTGTTTTTT	CASSVFSGDEKLFF
-	TRBD2	TRBV19	TRBJ2-1	TGTGCCAGTACACGTAGCGGGAACACCTACAATGAGCAGTTCTTC	CASTRSGNTYNEQFF
-	-	TRBV15	TRBJ2-7	TGTGCCACCAGCAGAGATCTAGGGGATTTCTACGAGCAGTACTTC	CATSRDLGDFYEQYF
-	-	TRBV6-1	TRBJ2-7	TGTGCCAGCAGTGAAGCTGTGCGGTTGGCTGGATACGAGCAGTACTTC	CASSEAVRLAGYEQYF
-	-	TRBV4-3	TRBJ1-1	TGCGCCAGCAGCCAGGTTCGTATGACCGGGGAAGCTTTCTTT	CASSQVRMTGEAFF
-	TRBD2	TRBV9	TRBJ2-2	TGTGCCAGCAGTTCGACTAGCGGTAACACCGGGGAGCTGTTTTTT	CASSSTSGNTGELFF
-	-	TRBV7-2	TRBJ2-3	TGTGCCAGCAGCCATCCTTTTTTTGTCGCAGACACAGATACGCAGTATTTT	CASSHPFFVADTDTQYF
-	-	TRBV19	TRBJ2-3	TGTGCCAGTAGTCCCCGGACCAGCACAGATACGCAGTATTTT	CASSPRTSTDTQYF
-	TRBD2	TRBV9	TRBJ2-1	TGTGCCAGCAGCGCCAGCGGGAACTCCTACAATGAGCAGTTCTTC	CASSASGNSYNEQFF
-	-	TRBV4-2	TRBJ1-1	TGTGCCAGCAGCCACGAGAACACTGAAGCTTTCTTT	CASSHENTEAFF
-	TRBD2	TRBV10-1	TRBJ2-1	TGCGCCAGCAGTGCACGGACTAGCGGGATCTTTGATAATGAGCAGTTCTTC	CASSARTSGIFDNEQFF
-	TRBD2	TRBV27	TRBJ2-1	TGTGCCAGCAGTTTATCCCCTAGCGGGAGTCGGGATGAGCAGTTCTTC	CASSLSPSGSRDEQFF
-	-	TRBV15	TRBJ2-1	TGTGCCACCAGCTCACGAGAAAGCGTCTTGGCGGAGGAGCAGTTCTTC	CATSSRESVLAEEQFF
-	TRBD2	TRBV7-2	TRBJ2-1	TGTGCCAGCAGCCCACATGGGGGACTAGCGGGCTACAATGAGCAGTTCTTC	CASSPHGGLAGYNEQFF